This TCR beta chain came from a study of technical replicates of blood from several donors. Profiled with immunoSEQ multiplex PCR; TCRdb holds only in-frame clones, not every one. This sample carries roughly 50,000 clones, roughly 96% of them seen once, and the ten largest clones take about 3.2%. This clonotype originated in a human donor in good health. Some clones in this sample may be carry-over from other donors' samples. The specimen was PBMCs.

CDR3 DNA sequence: TGTGCCAGCAGTCCAGGGACACTAAACACTGAAGCTTTCTTT. Translating gives CASSPGTLNTEAFF. V gene TRBV5-4 combines with J gene TRBJ1-1, with D possibly matching TRBD1 (6 bases). This CDR3 comprises 14 residues. The V end lost 5 bases, the J end lost 2 bases, and 13 bases lay between the germline ends. CDR1 SGHNT and CDR2 YYREEE come from the germline V gene (reference sequence).